One T cell receptor (beta chain) is described in this entry. No antigen is known for it. The data derive from a study of long-term antiretroviral therapy in people with HIV. General study findings and limits: Those clones which expanded before ART made up the dominant part of the repertoire at all time points. Gathering of blood took place between the mid-2000s and the late 2010s, possibly under older ART regimens.

It was version v3.0 of the immunoSEQ assay that was run at survey level. Data came from immunoSEQ multiplex PCR; TCRdb stores just in-frame clones and leaves some out. The table records 15,000 to 20,000 clones, 76% of them present only once. Germline CDR1 is MGHRA and CDR2 is YSYEKL. The ends were cut back, 1 base at V and 3 bases at J, with 12 bases in the middle. CDR3 length equals 15 residues. Material: unsorted PBMCs, obtained 0.5 years before starting antiretroviral therapy. This chain links TRBV4-1 with TRBJ2-5; D remains unclear. This TCR was sampled from a woman in her forties or fifties with HIV. In nucleotides, the CDR3 is TGCGCCAGCAGCCAAGTGCCAGGTGGAGAAGAGACCCAGTACTTC. The encoded protein is CASSQVPGGEETQYF.